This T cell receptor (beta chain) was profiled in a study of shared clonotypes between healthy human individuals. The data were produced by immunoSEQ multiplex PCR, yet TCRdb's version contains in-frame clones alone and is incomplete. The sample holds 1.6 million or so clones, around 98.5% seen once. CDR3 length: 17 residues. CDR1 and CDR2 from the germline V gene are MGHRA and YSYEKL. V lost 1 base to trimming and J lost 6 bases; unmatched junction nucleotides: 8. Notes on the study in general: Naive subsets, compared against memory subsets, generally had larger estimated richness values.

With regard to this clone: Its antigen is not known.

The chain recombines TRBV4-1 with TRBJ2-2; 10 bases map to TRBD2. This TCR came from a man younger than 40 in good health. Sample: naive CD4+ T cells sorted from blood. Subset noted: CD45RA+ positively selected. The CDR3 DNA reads TGCGCCAGCAGCCAAGCGCTTGGGACTAGCGATCCCGGGGAGCTGTTTTTT. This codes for CASSQALGTSDPGELFF.